This TCR beta chain was captured in a study of blood T cell repertoires in COVID-19. Looked up from germline, CDR1 is SGHTA and CDR2 is FQGTGA. V was cut by 4 bases and J by 2 bases, with 11 bases left in between. The CDR3 spans 15 residues. Generated by immunoSEQ multiplex PCR, the TCRdb table keeps only in-frame clones and is missing some. The data show about 140,000 clones, 70% to 90% seen once. This sequence originates from a human donor with acute or convalescent COVID-19. The donor label of this sample is uncertain. The chain combines TRBV7-3 with TRBJ2-2, with TRBD1 as a possible D gene (6 bases). The sequenced sample was peripheral blood. Here the CDR3 DNA reads TGTGCCAGCAGCTCCCCGGGACACAACACCGGGGAGCTGTTTTTT. It specifies CASSSPGHNTGELFF.